Reported below is one T cell receptor (beta chain). Its antigen is unidentified. The data belong to a study of shared clonotypes between healthy human individuals. Study-wide context: For every donor, three CD4 naive, three CD4 memory, two CD8 naive and one CD8 memory plates were used. Study-wide results and caveats: Sorted-subset samples were not fully sequenced, rarefaction indicated. Among donors, the sharing of clonotypes was expected to be influenced by sequencing depth.

Trimming took off 3 bases at V and 5 bases at J, with 14 bases between the two ends. Germline CDR1 is SQVTM and CDR2 is ANQGSEA. The CDR3 has 13 amino acids. Here immunoSEQ multiplex PCR was the method, and the copy in TCRdb shows in-frame clones only, minus some. The sample consists of approximately 98,000 clones, about 70% of them appearing once. Sequences were obtained from memory CD8+ T cells sorted from blood. Subset described: CD45RO+ cells pooled with CCR7-negative TemRA cells. This sequence originates from a young woman in good health. The V and J genes are TRBV29-1 and TRBJ2-7, with D perhaps matching TRBD2 (5 bases). The CDR3 region has the DNA TGCAGCGTTGAGGCCGAAAGCGGCCACGAGCAGTACTTC. Its protein is CSVEAESGHEQYF.